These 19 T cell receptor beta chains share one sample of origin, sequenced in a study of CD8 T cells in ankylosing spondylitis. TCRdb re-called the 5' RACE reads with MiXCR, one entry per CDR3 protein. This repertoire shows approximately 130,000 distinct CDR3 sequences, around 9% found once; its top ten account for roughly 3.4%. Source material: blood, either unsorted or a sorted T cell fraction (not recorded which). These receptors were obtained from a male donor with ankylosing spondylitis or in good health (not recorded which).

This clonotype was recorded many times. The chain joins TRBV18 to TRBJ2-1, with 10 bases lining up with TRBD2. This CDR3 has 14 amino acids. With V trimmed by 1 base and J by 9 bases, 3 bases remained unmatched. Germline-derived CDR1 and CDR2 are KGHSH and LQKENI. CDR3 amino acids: CASSPQSSGSEQFF. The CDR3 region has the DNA TGTGCCAGCTCACCACAGTCTAGCGGGAGTGAGCAGTTCTTC.

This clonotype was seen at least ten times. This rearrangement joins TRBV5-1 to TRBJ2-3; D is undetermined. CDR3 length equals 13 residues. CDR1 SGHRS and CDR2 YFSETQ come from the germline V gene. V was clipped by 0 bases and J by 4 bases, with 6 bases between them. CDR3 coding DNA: TGCGCCAGCAGCTTGGGGGGTCCAGATACGCAGTATTTT. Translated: CASSLGGPDTQYF.

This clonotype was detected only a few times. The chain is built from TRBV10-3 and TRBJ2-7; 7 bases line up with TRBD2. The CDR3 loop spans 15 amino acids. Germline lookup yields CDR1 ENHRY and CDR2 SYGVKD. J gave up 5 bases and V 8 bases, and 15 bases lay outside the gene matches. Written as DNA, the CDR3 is TGTGCCATCTCCCCTAGCGGCACGTTTTTAAACGAGCAGTACTTC. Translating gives CAISPSGTFLNEQYF.

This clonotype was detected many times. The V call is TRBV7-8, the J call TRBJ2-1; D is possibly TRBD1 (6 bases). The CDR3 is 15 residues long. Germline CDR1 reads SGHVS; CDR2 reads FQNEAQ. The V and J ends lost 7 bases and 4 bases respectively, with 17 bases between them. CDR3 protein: CASTSGVESYNEQFF. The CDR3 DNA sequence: TGTGCCAGCACCTCAGGGGTGGAATCTTACAATGAGCAGTTCTTC.

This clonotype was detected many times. In DNA, the CDR3 is TGCAGTGCTAGTCCGACAGGGTCTAATCAGCCCCAGCATTTT. Protein sequence: CSASPTGSNQPQHF. This chain links TRBV20-1 with TRBJ1-5; 7 nucleotides agree with TRBD1. Germline V lookup: CDR1 DFQATT, CDR2 SNEGSKA (reference sequence). The CDR3 extends over 14 amino acids. The ends lost 3 bases at V and 4 bases at J; junction bases unmatched: 6.

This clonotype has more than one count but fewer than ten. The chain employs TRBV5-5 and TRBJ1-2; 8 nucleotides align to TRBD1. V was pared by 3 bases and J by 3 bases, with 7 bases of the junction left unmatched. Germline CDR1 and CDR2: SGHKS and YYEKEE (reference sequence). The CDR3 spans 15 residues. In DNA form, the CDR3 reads TGTGCCAGCAGCTGGGGGGCAGGGGGCGACTATGGCTACACCTTC. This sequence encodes CASSWGAGGDYGYTF.

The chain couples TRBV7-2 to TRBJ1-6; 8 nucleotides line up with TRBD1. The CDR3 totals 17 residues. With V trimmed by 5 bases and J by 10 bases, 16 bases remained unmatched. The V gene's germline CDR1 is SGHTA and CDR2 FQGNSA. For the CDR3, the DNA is TGTGCCAGCAGCCCAGCCTCCGGGACAGGACGTTTGTCACCCCTCCACTTT. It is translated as CASSPASGTGRLSPLHF. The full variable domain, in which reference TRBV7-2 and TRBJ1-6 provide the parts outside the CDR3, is GAGVSQSPSNKVTEKGKDVELRCDPISGHTALYWYRQSLGQGLEFLIYFQGNSAPDKSGLPSDRFSAERTGGSVSTLTIQRTQQEDSAVYLCASSPASGTGRLSPLHFGNGTRLTVT.

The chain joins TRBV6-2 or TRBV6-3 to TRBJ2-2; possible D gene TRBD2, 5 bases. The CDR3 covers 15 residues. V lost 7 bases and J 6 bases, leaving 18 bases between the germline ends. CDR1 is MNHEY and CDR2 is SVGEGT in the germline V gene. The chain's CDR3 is CASNRLRDRSGELFF. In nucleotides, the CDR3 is TGTGCCAGCAATCGGCTTCGGGATCGATCCGGGGAGCTGTTTTTT.

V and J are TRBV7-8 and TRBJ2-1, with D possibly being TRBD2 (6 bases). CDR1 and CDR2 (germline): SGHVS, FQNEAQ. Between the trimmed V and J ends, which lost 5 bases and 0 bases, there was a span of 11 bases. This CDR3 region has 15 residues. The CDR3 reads CASSRGRYSYNEQFF. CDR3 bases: TGTGCCAGCAGCCGAGGGAGGTACTCCTACAATGAGCAGTTCTTC.

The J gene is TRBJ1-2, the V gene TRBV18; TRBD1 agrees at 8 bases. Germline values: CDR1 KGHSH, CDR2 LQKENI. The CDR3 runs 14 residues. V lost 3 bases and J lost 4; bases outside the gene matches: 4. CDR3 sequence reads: CASSPTGETYGYTF. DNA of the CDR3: TGTGCCAGCTCACCGACAGGGGAGACCTATGGCTACACCTTC.

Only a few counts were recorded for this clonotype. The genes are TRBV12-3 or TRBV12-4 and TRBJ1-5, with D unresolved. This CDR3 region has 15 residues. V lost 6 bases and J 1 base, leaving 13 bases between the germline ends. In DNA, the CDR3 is TGTGCCAGCAGCCTCACAGAAATAAGCAATCAGCCCCAGCATTTT. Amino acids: CASSLTEISNQPQHF.

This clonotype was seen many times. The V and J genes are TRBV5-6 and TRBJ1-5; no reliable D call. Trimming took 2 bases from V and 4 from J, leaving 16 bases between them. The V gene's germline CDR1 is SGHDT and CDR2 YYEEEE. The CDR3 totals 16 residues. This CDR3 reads CASSFTDPGGNQPQHF. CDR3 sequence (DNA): TGTGCCAGCAGCTTTACCGACCCAGGCGGGAATCAGCCCCAGCATTTT.

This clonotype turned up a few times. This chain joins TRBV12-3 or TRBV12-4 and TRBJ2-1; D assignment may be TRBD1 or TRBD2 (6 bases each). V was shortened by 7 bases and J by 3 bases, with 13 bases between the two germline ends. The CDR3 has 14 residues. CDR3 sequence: CASIRRGDYNEQFF. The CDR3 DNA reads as TGTGCCAGCATAAGGAGGGGGGACTACAATGAGCAGTTCTTC.

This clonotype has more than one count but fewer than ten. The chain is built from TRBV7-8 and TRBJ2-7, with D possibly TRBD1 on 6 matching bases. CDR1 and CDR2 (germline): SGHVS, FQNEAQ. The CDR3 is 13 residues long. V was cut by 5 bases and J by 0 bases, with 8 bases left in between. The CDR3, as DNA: TGTGCCAGCAGCAACAGGGTCTCCTACGAGCAGTACTTC. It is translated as CASSNRVSYEQYF.

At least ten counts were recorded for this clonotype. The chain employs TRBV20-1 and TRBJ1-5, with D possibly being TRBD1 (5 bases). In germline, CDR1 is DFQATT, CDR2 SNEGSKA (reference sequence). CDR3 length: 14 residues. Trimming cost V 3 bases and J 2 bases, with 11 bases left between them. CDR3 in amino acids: CSASGGGGNQPQHF. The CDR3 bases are TGCAGTGCTAGTGGGGGGGGAGGCAATCAGCCCCAGCATTTT.

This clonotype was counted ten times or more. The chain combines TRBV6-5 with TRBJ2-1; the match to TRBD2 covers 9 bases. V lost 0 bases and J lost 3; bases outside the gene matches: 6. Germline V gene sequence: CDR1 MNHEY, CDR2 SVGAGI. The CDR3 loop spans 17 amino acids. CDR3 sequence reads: CASSYSILAGVYNEQFF. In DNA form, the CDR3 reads TGTGCCAGCAGTTACTCGATTTTAGCGGGAGTCTACAATGAGCAGTTCTTC.

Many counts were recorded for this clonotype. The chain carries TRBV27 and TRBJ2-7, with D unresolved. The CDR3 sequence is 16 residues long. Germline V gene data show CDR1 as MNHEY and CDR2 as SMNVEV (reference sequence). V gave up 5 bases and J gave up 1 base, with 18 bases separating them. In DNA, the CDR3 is TGTGCCAGCAGTCCTCGGATTAGCCCTCTTTCCTACGAGCAGTACTTC. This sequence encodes CASSPRISPLSYEQYF.

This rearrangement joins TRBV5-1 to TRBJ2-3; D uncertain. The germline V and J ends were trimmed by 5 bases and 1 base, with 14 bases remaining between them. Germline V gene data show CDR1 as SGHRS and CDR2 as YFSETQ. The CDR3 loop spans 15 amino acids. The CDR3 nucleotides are TGCGCCAGCAGTTCGGTGGGATTGGGCACAGATACGCAGTATTTT. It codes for CASSSVGLGTDTQYF. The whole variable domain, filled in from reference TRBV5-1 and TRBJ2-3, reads KAGVTQTPRYLIKTRGQQVTLSCSPISGHRSVSWYQQTPGQGLQFLFEYFSETQRNKGNFPGRFSGRQFSNSRSEMNVSTLELGDSALYLCASSSVGLGTDTQYFGPGTRLTVL.

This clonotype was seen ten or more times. CDR3 DNA sequence: TGTGCCAGCAGCTTTCCCTCAGAGACCCAGTACTTC. Protein: CASSFPSETQYF. The chain is built from TRBV7-2 and TRBJ2-5; D gene ambiguous. The CDR3 covers 12 residues. Germline loops: CDR1 SGHTA, CDR2 FQGNSA. The V and J ends lost 3 bases and 4 bases respectively, with 6 bases between them.